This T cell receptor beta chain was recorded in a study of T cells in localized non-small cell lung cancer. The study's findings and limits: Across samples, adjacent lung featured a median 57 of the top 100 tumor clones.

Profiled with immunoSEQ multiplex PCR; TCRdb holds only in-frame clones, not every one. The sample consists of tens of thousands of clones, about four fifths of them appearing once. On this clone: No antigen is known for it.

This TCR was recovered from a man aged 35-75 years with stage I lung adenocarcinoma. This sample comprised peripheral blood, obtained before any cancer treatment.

CDR3 residues: CASSLREFEDSPLHF. In DNA, the CDR3 is TGTGCCAGCAGCCTCAGGGAATTCGAGGATTCACCCCTCCACTTT. This chain uses TRBV7-9 with TRBJ1-6, with D perhaps matching TRBD1 (5 bases). CDR3 length equals 15 residues. V was pared by 5 bases and J by 8 bases, with 16 bases between. The germline CDR1 and CDR2 sequences are SEHNR and FQNEAQ (reference sequence).